The 10 T cell receptor beta chains listed next were all sequenced from one sample in a study of OX40 agonist ivuxolimab in advanced cancers. The library was prepared using the immunoSEQ multiplex PCR assay. As stored in TCRdb, this immuneACCESS dataset retains in-frame rearrangements with V and J assigned. A fraction of the clones does not appear; measured against another copy, unresolved V genes explain less than half of the discrepancy, and the remainder lacks a known reason. The sample yields about 83,000 clones; approximately 79% were counted once. Of the sample, roughly 1.7% falls within the top ten clones. The source material was CD4+ or CD8+ T cells sorted from blood, sampled in a trial of the OX40 agonist ivuxolimab. Receptors were obtained from an adult with an advanced solid tumor such as melanoma, head and neck, liver or kidney cancer.

The chain combines TRBV5-1 with TRBJ1-1; D possibly corresponds to TRBD1 (6 bases). There are 16 residues in the CDR3. The germline V gene encodes CDR1 SGHRS and CDR2 YFSETQ. Deletions cut 2 bases from V and 1 base from J, with 15 bases between. DNA of the CDR3: TGCGCCAGCAGCTTCCCACCGGGACAAACGAACACTGAAGCTTTCTTT. Amino acids: CASSFPPGQTNTEAFF.

The chain links TRBV9 to TRBJ1-4, with 9 nucleotides matching TRBD1. CDR1 and CDR2 from the germline V gene are SGDLS and YYNGEE. The CDR3 length is 15 residues. Unmatched junction bases numbered 9, after V lost 4 bases and J lost 8 bases. In DNA, the CDR3 is TGTGCCAGCAGCCCCCATGCTACAGGGGGCGAAAAACTGTTTTTT. This codes for CASSPHATGGEKLFF.

Only one count was recorded for this clone. V usage is TRBV30 and J usage is TRBJ2-2, with D unclear. With 0 bases removed from V and 3 bases from J, the gap between germline ends came to 5 bases. The CDR3 sequence is 13 residues long. Germline V gene data show CDR1 as GTSNPN and CDR2 as SVGIG (reference sequence). The CDR3 DNA reads TGTGCCTGGAGTGTAGGTCACACCGGGGAGCTGTTTTTT. As protein: CAWSVGHTGELFF.

This clone appeared once. The V and J genes are TRBV10-3 and TRBJ1-2, with 11 nucleotides matching TRBD1. V shed 6 bases, J shed 6 bases, and the junction held 3 bases outside the gene matches. This CDR3 spans 13 amino acids. CDR1 ENHRY and CDR2 SYGVKD come from the germline V gene. The CDR3 DNA reads as TGTGCCATCAGGGACAGGGGGCGGGATGGCTACACCTTC. Residues: CAIRDRGRDGYTF.

The chain joins TRBV19 to TRBJ1-4; 8 bases align to TRBD1. Trimming took 6 bases from V and 6 from J; bases not matched to a gene: 15. Germline CDR1 is LNHDA and CDR2 is SQIVND (reference sequence). There are 17 residues in the CDR3. CDR3 DNA sequence: TGTGCCAGTAGCCCCATATTCGACAGGGGAAGTGATGAAAAACTGTTTTTT. It translates to CASSPIFDRGSDEKLFF.

The chain couples TRBV7-3 to TRBJ2-5, with D possibly being TRBD1 (6 bases). This CDR3 is 13 amino acids long. Trimming removed 4 bases from V and 5 bases from J, with 11 bases in between. CDR1 and CDR2 (germline): SGHTA, FQGTGA. Here the CDR3 DNA reads TGTGCCAGCAGCTCCCGGGACACCGAGACCCAGTACTTC. Residues: CASSSRDTETQYF.

CDR3 residues: CASSLAGRVQETQYF. The CDR3 DNA follows: TGCGCCAGCAGCTTGGCCGGAAGGGTCCAAGAGACCCAGTACTTC. This sequence joins TRBV5-1 and TRBJ2-5, with no clear D. The V gene's germline CDR1 is SGHRS and CDR2 YFSETQ. The length of the CDR3 is 15 residues. V was cut by 0 bases and J by 1 base, with 10 bases left in between.

The V gene is TRBV28, the J gene TRBJ1-1; D unresolved. The CDR3 runs 15 residues. CDR1 and CDR2 from the germline V gene are MDHEN and SYDVKM. Trimming removed 3 bases at V and 4 bases at J, with 15 bases between. The CDR3 region has the DNA TGTGCCAGCAGTTTCGAGGCACAGTCTAGCACTGAAGCTTTCTTT. Protein product: CASSFEAQSSTEAFF.

The J gene is TRBJ1-2, the V gene TRBV28; 9 bases line up with TRBD1. Germline V gene sequence: CDR1 MDHEN, CDR2 SYDVKM. The trim removed 7 bases at V and 8 bases at J, leaving 11 bases unmatched. The CDR3 covers 14 residues. CDR3 amino acids: CASTNDWDRVGYTF. The CDR3 coding sequence is TGTGCCAGCACCAATGACTGGGACAGGGTCGGCTACACCTTC.

This chain joins TRBV5-4 and TRBJ2-7; TRBD1 aligns across 9 bases. This CDR3 is 13 amino acids long. The trim removed 4 bases at V and 6 bases at J, leaving 5 bases unmatched. Germline CDR1 and CDR2: SGHNT and YYREEE (reference sequence). This CDR3 reads CASSPGTGFEQYF. CDR3 nucleotide sequence: TGTGCCAGCAGCCCCGGGACAGGGTTCGAGCAGTACTTC.